Listed below are T cell receptor beta chains from one sample, sequenced in a study of T cell responses to AZD1222 COVID-19 vaccine. The repertoire was sequenced with immunoSEQ multiplex PCR; TCRdb's copy has only in-frame clones and lacks some. The data show around 170,000 clones, with approximately 91% seen just once and 0.99% held by the top ten. This sample comprised peripheral blood, obtained on day 0 of AZD1222 vaccination. The receptors derive from an adult in good health. Each CDR3 is given with its conserved first and last residue. Each record gives: D gene, J gene, V gene, clone size, CDR3 protein, CDR3 DNA. The D gene is left open where the match is weak. The size field is filled for only some rows; it gives once, few, many or a size class.

D: .
J: TRBJ2-3
V: TRBV7-2
size: .
CDR3: CASSFGPTDTQYF
DNA: TGTGCCAGCAGCTTCGGCCCCACAGATACGCAGTATTTT

D: .
J: TRBJ2-3
V: TRBV4-3
size: .
CDR3: CASSHGASTDTQYF
DNA: TGCGCCAGCAGCCACGGTGCTAGCACAGATACGCAGTATTTT

D: TRBD2
J: TRBJ2-7
V: TRBV7-2
size: .
CDR3: CASSRSGGEPSYEQYF
DNA: TGTGCCAGCAGCCGTAGCGGGGGAGAACCTTCCTACGAGCAGTACTTC

D: .
J: TRBJ2-5
V: TRBV24-1
size: .
CDR3: CATSGSSGPGETQYF
DNA: TGTGCCACCAGTGGCTCATCGGGACCTGGCGAGACCCAGTACTTC

D: .
J: TRBJ2-7
V: TRBV9
size: .
CDR3: CASSPNQGPQYF
DNA: TGTGCCAGCAGCCCAAATCAGGGCCCGCAGTACTTC

D: .
J: TRBJ2-1
V: TRBV4-2
size: few
CDR3: CASSQGSYNEQFF
DNA: TGTGCCAGCAGCCAGGGCTCCTACAATGAGCAGTTCTTC

D: .
J: TRBJ2-2
V: TRBV19
size: .
CDR3: CASWYRDTGELFF
DNA: TGTGCCAGCTGGTATCGAGACACCGGGGAGCTGTTTTTT

D: TRBD1
J: TRBJ1-6
V: TRBV3-1/TRBV3-2
size: few
CDR3: CASSNRQGLGHSPLHF
DNA: TGTGCCAGCAGCAACCGACAGGGATTGGGGCATTCACCCCTCCACTTT

D: TRBD1
J: TRBJ1-1
V: TRBV7-2
size: .
CDR3: CASSPDRGLPFF
DNA: TGTGCCAGCAGCCCTGACAGGGGTCTTCCTTTCTTT

D: .
J: TRBJ1-6
V: TRBV7-6
size: .
CDR3: CASSLPQGNSPLHF
DNA: TGTGCCAGCAGCTTACCTCAGGGGAATTCACCCCTCCACTTT

D: TRBD2
J: TRBJ2-7
V: TRBV10-3
size: once
CDR3: CAISFSAGSVYEQYF
DNA: TGTGCCATCAGTTTTTCAGCGGGAAGTGTCTACGAGCAGTACTTC

D: TRBD1
J: TRBJ2-7
V: TRBV5-1
size: .
CDR3: CASSHGQGAYEQYF
DNA: TGCGCCAGCAGCCACGGACAGGGGGCCTACGAGCAGTACTTC

D: .
J: TRBJ2-7
V: TRBV6-5
size: .
CDR3: CASSRTESEQYF
DNA: TGTGCCAGCAGTCGGACAGAGAGCGAGCAGTACTTC

D: .
J: TRBJ2-1
V: TRBV20-1
size: .
CDR3: CSASLSAQVNEQFF
DNA: TGCAGTGCTAGTTTGTCAGCCCAAGTCAATGAGCAGTTCTTC

D: TRBD2
J: TRBJ2-7
V: TRBV7-9
size: .
CDR3: CASSPNPGLAPYEQYF
DNA: TGTGCCAGCAGCCCAAACCCGGGACTAGCCCCCTACGAGCAGTACTTC

D: TRBD1
J: TRBJ2-7
V: TRBV2
size: .
CDR3: CASCRDRVSYEQYF
DNA: TGTGCCAGCTGCCGGGACAGGGTGTCCTACGAGCAGTACTTC

D: TRBD2
J: TRBJ2-3
V: TRBV10-1
size: .
CDR3: CASSGTSGREISSTDTQYF
DNA: TGCGCCAGCAGTGGGACTAGCGGGAGGGAAATATCTAGCACAGATACGCAGTATTTT

D: TRBD2
J: TRBJ2-1
V: TRBV7-2
size: once
CDR3: CASSLEAGARNEQFF
DNA: TGTGCCAGCAGCTTAGAAGCGGGAGCCCGCAATGAGCAGTTCTTC

D: .
J: TRBJ2-2
V: TRBV5-1
size: .
CDR3: CASGKDTDTGELFF
DNA: TGCGCCAGCGGCAAAGATACTGACACCGGGGAGCTGTTTTTT

D: TRBD2
J: TRBJ2-5
V: TRBV4-1
size: .
CDR3: CASSQIATEGLAGGPGRETQYF
DNA: TGCGCCAGCAGCCAGATAGCCACCGAGGGGCTAGCGGGAGGCCCGGGAAGGGAGACCCAGTACTTC

D: .
J: TRBJ1-4
V: TRBV9
size: once
CDR3: CASSLRHGTNEKLFF
DNA: TGTGCCAGCAGCCTCCGACACGGGACTAATGAAAAACTGTTTTTT